A single sample gave rise to the 10 T cell receptor beta chains below, sequenced in a study of metastatic and nonmetastatic thyroid tumors. TCRdb redid the clone calls on the PCR reads using MiXCR. The sample includes 60,000 or so clones, just under 30% of them seen just once. All patients were treatment-naive before thyroid surgery. Sequencing was performed on blood. The receptors were sampled from a female donor with papillary thyroid cancer or a benign thyroid nodule (not recorded which). Some clones in this sample may be carry-over from other donors' samples.

The chain has TRBV11-2 and TRBJ2-7, with TRBD1 matching over 9 bases. Trimming at V came to 0 bases and at J to 4 bases, leaving 10 bases not matched to a gene. This CDR3 contains 17 residues. Germline V gene sequence: CDR1 SGHAT, CDR2 FQNNGV. The CDR3 region is CASSLEGEQGARYEQYF. In nucleotides, the CDR3 is TGTGCCAGCAGCTTAGAGGGGGAACAGGGGGCGAGGTACGAGCAGTACTTC.

The chain uses TRBV5-5 and TRBJ1-2; perhaps TRBD1 as D (5 bases). The V end lost 4 bases, the J end lost 6 bases, and 13 bases lay between the germline ends. The CDR3 extends over 13 amino acids. Germline CDR1 and CDR2: SGHKS and YYEKEE (reference sequence). This CDR3 reads CASSPQGWDGYTF. The CDR3 region has the DNA TGTGCCAGCAGCCCTCAGGGATGGGATGGCTACACCTTC.

This clone appeared a few times. The CDR3 reads CASSFVSGGELFF. The CDR3 nucleotides read TGTGCCAGCAGCTTTGTCTCTGGCGGGGAGCTGTTTTTT. The rearrangement joins TRBV7-8 to TRBJ2-2; D not certain. The CDR3 runs 13 residues. V was trimmed by 3 bases and J by 7 bases, leaving 9 bases between them. Germline CDR1 is SGHVS and CDR2 is FQNEAQ.

The chain couples TRBV6-4 to TRBJ2-2; D possibly corresponds to TRBD2 (5 bases). In germline, CDR1 is MRHNA, CDR2 SNTAGT. V lost 4 bases and J lost 5, with 8 bases in between. The CDR3 has 13 residues. This CDR3 reads CASSVGDTGELFF. CDR3 DNA sequence: TGTGCCAGCAGTGTGGGAGATACCGGGGAGCTGTTTTTT.

The V and J genes are TRBV2 and TRBJ2-1; TRBD2 matches 8 bases. V dropped 4 bases and J dropped 9; count of bases not matched to a gene: 5. Germline CDR1 and CDR2: SNHLY and FYNNEI. There are 13 residues in the CDR3. The CDR3 protein is CASSVQRETEQFF. Written as DNA, the CDR3 is TGTGCCAGCAGTGTCCAGCGGGAGACTGAGCAGTTCTTC.

The chain links TRBV20-1 to TRBJ2-2, with a possible D match to TRBD1 (6 bases). CDR1 is DFQATT and CDR2 is SNEGSKA in the germline V gene (reference sequence). The CDR3 consists of 16 residues. V was shortened by 0 bases and J by 7 bases, with 18 bases between the two germline ends. The CDR3 nucleotides read TGCAGTGCTAGAGAAGGACGTACAGGGCGTCACGGGGAGCTGTTTTTT. It encodes CSAREGRTGRHGELFF.

About this clone: A read error may produce the germline difference seen at one junction end. This chain joins TRBV11-2 and TRBJ2-3; D is ambiguous. The CDR3 has 15 amino acids. Looked up from germline, CDR1 is SGHAT and CDR2 is FQNNGV. CDR3 sequence reads: CASSLRQAITYTQYF. The CDR3 nucleotides read TGTGCCAGCAGCTTAAGGCAGGCCATCACATATACGCAGTATTTT.

This clone was recorded at least ten times. The chain employs TRBV9 and TRBJ1-4; the D gene is possibly TRBD1 (5 bases). CDR1 and CDR2 (germline): SGDLS, YYNGEE. This CDR3 contains 15 residues. The V and J ends lost 3 bases and 1 base respectively, with 10 bases between them. The CDR3 here is CASSAGGVTNEKLFF. The CDR3 nucleotides read TGTGCCAGCAGCGCCGGGGGGGTAACTAATGAAAAACTGTTTTTT.

The chain carries TRBV12-3 or TRBV12-4 and TRBJ2-1; 9 bases fit TRBD1. J lost 4 bases, V lost 7 bases, and 5 bases had no gene match. The CDR3 covers 14 residues. The CDR3 spells CASNPTGGYNEQFF. CDR3 sequence (DNA): TGTGCCAGCAACCCGACAGGGGGGTACAATGAGCAGTTCTTC.

By frequency in the sample, this clone is medium-sized. The rearrangement links TRBV6-1 to TRBJ2-3, with D unclear. The germline V and J ends were trimmed by 6 bases and 5 bases, with 12 bases remaining between them. The germline V gene has CDR1 MNHNS and CDR2 SASEGT. This CDR3 contains 13 residues. CDR3 protein: CASSRSGRDTQYF. Written as DNA, the CDR3 is TGTGCCAGCAGCAGATCCGGGCGAGATACGCAGTATTTT.